The 8 T cell receptor beta chains below all came from one sample that was sequenced in a study of tumor and adjacent non-tumor tissue in lung cancer. The library came from three nested PCR rounds adapted from ARM-PCR protocols. TCRdb reanalysed the multiplex PCR reads using MiXCR and keeps one entry per CDR3 protein. The repertoire includes tens of thousands of distinct CDR3 sequences, around 77% of them detected once, and less than 15% sits in the top ten. This sample's RNA came from whole unsorted tissue. Sequencing was carried out using lung tumor tissue. The receptors originated from a woman between 50 and 59 years old with non-small cell lung cancer.

This clonotype was counted ten times or more. CDR3 protein: CATSDLGQGGTDTQYF. DNA of the CDR3: TGTGCCACCAGTGATTTAGGTCAGGGTGGCACAGATACGCAGTATTTT. The V and J genes are TRBV24-1 and TRBJ2-3; a possible D gene is TRBD1 (5 bases). CDR3 length equals 16 residues. The germline V and J ends were trimmed by 1 base and 1 base, with 11 bases remaining between them. Germline V gives CDR1 KGHDR, CDR2 SFDVKD.

A remark on this clonotype: The CDR3 end shows no conserved phenylalanine or tryptophan, and so a read error is likely. The V gene is TRBV12-3 or TRBV12-4, the J gene TRBJ2-3, with D hard to call. The CDR3 consists of 12 residues. The DNA for the CDR3 is TGTGCCAGCAGTTTGAACACAAATACGCAGTATCTT. The encoded protein is CASSLNTNTQYL.

The chain carries TRBV11-2 and TRBJ2-7; TRBD2 agrees at 11 bases. CDR1 SGHAT and CDR2 FQNNGV come from the germline V gene. The length of the CDR3 is 16 residues. V dropped 1 base and J dropped 5; count of bases not matched to a gene: 7. The CDR3 nucleotides are TGTGCCAGCAGCTTAGGAGTACTAGCGGGAGTCGACGAGCAGTACTTC. This encodes CASSLGVLAGVDEQYF.

With respect to this clonotype: A much larger clone lies a single base off, so this may be a read error. The chain combines TRBV20-1 with TRBJ2-7, with D tentatively TRBD2 (5 bases). Between the trimmed V and J ends, which lost 0 bases and 3 bases, there was a span of 15 bases. Germline CDR1 DFQATT, CDR2 SNEGSKA (reference sequence). This CDR3 spans 15 amino acids. The DNA of the CDR3 is TGCAGTGCTAGAGAGATTGAACGGGAAAACTACGAGCAGTACTTC. Translation: CSAREIERENYEQYF.

Concerning this clonotype: Compared with germline, one end of the junction differs, possibly owing to a read error. The V and J genes are TRBV4-1 and TRBJ1-1, with 9 bases fitting TRBD1. Germline loops: CDR1 MGHRA, CDR2 YSYEKL. The CDR3 runs to 17 residues. CDR3 bases: TGCGCCAGCAGCCAAGTGGCCCATCGGACAGGGGACACTGAAGATTTCTTT. As protein: CASSQVAHRTGDTEDFF.

Concerning this clonotype: Mismatch with germline at one junction end may stem from a read error. The CDR3 nucleotides read TGTGCCAGCAGTTTACCGGTCGGAGAGCATTACTTC. Its protein product is CASSLPVGEHYF. The genes are TRBV12-3 or TRBV12-4 and TRBJ2-7, with D uncertain. The CDR3 has 12 residues.

J is TRBJ1-4 and V is TRBV11-2, with D possibly matching TRBD1 (5 bases). This CDR3 has 15 amino acids. Trimming stripped 6 bases from V and 2 bases from J, with 13 bases between. In germline, CDR1 is SGHAT, CDR2 FQNNGV. The CDR3 coding sequence is TGTGCCAGCAGGTGGGGGAGGGGCACTAATGAAAAACTGTTTTTT. Translating gives CASRWGRGTNEKLFF. The whole variable domain, remainder taken from reference TRBV11-2 and TRBJ1-4, is EAGVAQSPRYKIIEKRQSVAFWCNPISGHATLYWYQQILGQGPKLLIQFQNNGVVDDSQLPKDRFSAERLKGVDSTLKIQPAKLEDSAVYLCASRWGRGTNEKLFFGSGTQLSVL.

Note on this clonotype: The junction shows a germline mismatch at one end, possibly a read error. V gene TRBV10-1 combines with J gene TRBJ2-3; D possibly corresponds to TRBD2 (5 bases). Germline CDR1 reads WNHNN; CDR2 reads SYGVQD (reference sequence). This CDR3 has 12 amino acids. The CDR3 spells CVSSGDTDTQYF. CDR3 nucleotides: TGCGTCAGCAGCGGTGACACAGATACGCAGTATTTT.